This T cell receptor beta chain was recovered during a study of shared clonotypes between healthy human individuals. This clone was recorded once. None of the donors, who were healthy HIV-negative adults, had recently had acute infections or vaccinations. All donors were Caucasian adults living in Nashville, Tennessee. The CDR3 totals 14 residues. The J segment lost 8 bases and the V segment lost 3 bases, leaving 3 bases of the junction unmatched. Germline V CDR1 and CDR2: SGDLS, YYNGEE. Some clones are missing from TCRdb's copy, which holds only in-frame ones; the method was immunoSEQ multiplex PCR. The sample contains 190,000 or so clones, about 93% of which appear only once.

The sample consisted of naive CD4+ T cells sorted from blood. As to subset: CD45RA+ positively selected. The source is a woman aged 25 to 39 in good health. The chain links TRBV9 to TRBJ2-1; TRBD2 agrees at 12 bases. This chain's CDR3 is CASSAGLAGYEQFF. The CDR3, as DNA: TGTGCCAGCAGCGCGGGACTAGCGGGTTATGAGCAGTTCTTC.